This entry lists 18 T cell receptor beta chains sequenced from one sample in a study of blood T cell dynamics during melanoma immunotherapy. Assay used: immunoSEQ multiplex PCR; TCRdb lists only in-frame clones, some missing. This sample has some 11,000 clones; 75% to 90% occur once, and the top ten carry about 6.9%. Specified time point: week 3, after first cycle of checkpoint inhibitor. Material: blood, obtained from a patient treated with checkpoint blockade. These receptors all come from a human donor with melanoma.

The genes are TRBV5-1 and TRBJ1-4; TRBD1 is a possible D gene (5 bases). V lost 0 bases and J lost 0, with 9 bases in between. Germline V CDR1 and CDR2: SGHRS, YFSETQ. The CDR3 extends over 16 amino acids. This CDR3 is CASSLALGATNEKLFF. For the CDR3, the DNA is TGCGCCAGCAGCTTGGCTCTGGGGGCAACTAATGAAAAACTGTTTTTT.

The rearrangement uses TRBV16 and TRBJ1-2; D might be TRBD1 (5 bases). The CDR3 extends over 13 amino acids. Trimming took 0 bases from V and 7 from J, leaving 9 bases between them. CDR1 KGHSY and CDR2 FQNENV come from the germline V gene. The DNA of the CDR3 is TGTGCCAGCAGCCAATCGACAAGGGGTGGCTACACCTTC. It is translated as CASSQSTRGGYTF. The entire variable domain, with the rest obtained from reference TRBV16 and TRBJ1-2, is as follows: GEEVAQTPKHLVRGEGQKAKLYCAPIKGHSYVFWYQQVLKNEFKFLISFQNENVFDETGMPKERFSAKCLPNSPCSLEIQATKLEDSAVYFCASSQSTRGGYTFGSGTRLTVV.

The chain is built from TRBV4-3 and TRBJ2-1; 8 nucleotides align to TRBD2. Trimming took 0 bases from V and 9 from J; bases not matched to a gene: 10. Germline lookup yields CDR1 LGHNA and CDR2 YSLEER. The CDR3 runs to 16 residues. The CDR3 nucleotides read TGCGCCAGCAGCCAAGAAAGGACGGGGGGGCGAGGTGAGCAGTTCTTC. Protein sequence: CASSQERTGGRGEQFF.

The chain employs TRBV5-4 and TRBJ2-2; tentatively, D is TRBD1 or TRBD2 (5 bases each). Germline V CDR1 and CDR2: SGHNT, YYREEE (reference sequence). Trimming stripped 5 bases from V and 3 bases from J, with 17 bases between. This CDR3 spans 16 amino acids. In DNA form, the CDR3 reads TGTGCCAGCAGACAAGGTGGGGCGCGGGACACCGGGGAGCTGTTTTTT. It encodes CASRQGGARDTGELFF.

This clone was recorded a few times. The genes are TRBV11-2 and TRBJ1-3; possible D gene TRBD1, 5 bases. This CDR3 region has 13 residues. The V gene lost 8 bases and the J gene lost 0 bases, with 8 bases spanning the gap. The germline V gene encodes CDR1 SGHAT and CDR2 FQNNGV. CDR3 DNA: TGTGCCAGCGAAGGGGACTCTGGAAACACCATATATTTT. Its translation is CASEGDSGNTIYF.

Here the CDR3 DNA reads TGTGCCAGTAGGCTGTCCAATTCACCCCTCCACTTT. Protein: CASRLSNSPLHF. The chain is built from TRBV19 and TRBJ1-6; D is unclear. The germline V gene encodes CDR1 LNHDA and CDR2 SQIVND (reference sequence). This CDR3 region has 12 residues. The V end lost 6 bases, the J end lost 7 bases, and 7 bases lay between the germline ends.

V is TRBV29-1 and J is TRBJ2-5; D gene uncertain. Germline V gene lookup returns CDR1 SQVTM and CDR2 ANQGSEA. Trimming left V 3 bases short and J 1 base short, with 6 bases between. CDR3 length: 12 residues. CDR3 region: CSVDDSQETQYF. As DNA, the CDR3 is TGCAGCGTTGACGACTCCCAAGAGACCCAGTACTTC.

V is TRBV9 and J is TRBJ2-3; D is possibly TRBD2 (5 bases). The CDR3 has 15 amino acids. Between the trimmed V and J ends, which lost 0 bases and 5 bases, there was a span of 13 bases. In germline, CDR1 is SGDLS, CDR2 YYNGEE. This CDR3 reads CASSVGPPLGDTQYF. CDR3 DNA sequence: TGTGCCAGCAGCGTAGGTCCCCCACTAGGAGATACGCAGTATTTT.

This chain connects TRBV7-2 to TRBJ1-2; 10 positions agree with TRBD1. This CDR3 is 16 amino acids long. V lost 3 bases to trimming and J lost 3 bases; unmatched junction nucleotides: 7. CDR1 is SGHTA and CDR2 is FQGNSA in the germline V gene. The CDR3 bases are TGTGCCAGCAGCTTGGGGGGACAGGGGAGGGACTATGGCTACACCTTC. It translates to CASSLGGQGRDYGYTF. Looking up the rest from reference TRBV7-2 and TRBJ1-2 gives the full variable domain: GAGVSQSPSNKVTEKGKDVELRCDPISGHTALYWYRQSLGQGLEFLIYFQGNSAPDKSGLPSDRFSAERTGGSVSTLTIQRTQQEDSAVYLCASSLGGQGRDYGYTFGSGTRLTVV.

This chain uses TRBV11-2 with TRBJ2-7, with 14 positions matching TRBD2. The germline CDR1 and CDR2 sequences are SGHAT and FQNNGV. After removal of 5 bases from V and 4 bases from J, the junction contained 10 bases not matched to a gene. The CDR3 extends over 17 amino acids. CDR3 sequence reads: CASSPVGLAGGPYEQYF. CDR3 nucleotide sequence: TGTGCCAGCAGCCCCGTTGGACTAGCGGGGGGACCGTACGAGCAGTACTTC. The complete variable domain, with remaining parts taken from reference TRBV11-2 and TRBJ2-7, reads EAGVAQSPRYKIIEKRQSVAFWCNPISGHATLYWYQQILGQGPKLLIQFQNNGVVDDSQLPKDRFSAERLKGVDSTLKIQPAKLEDSAVYLCASSPVGLAGGPYEQYFGPGTRLTVT.

This clone appeared a single time. V is TRBV7-2 and J is TRBJ1-5, with a tentative D call TRBD1 (5 bases). Germline V lookup: CDR1 SGHTA, CDR2 FQGNSA. V gave up 2 bases and J gave up 0 bases, with 8 bases separating them. This CDR3 contains 15 residues. In DNA form, the CDR3 reads TGTGCCAGCAGCTTACGGGGGAATAGCAATCAGCCCCAGCATTTT. Amino acid sequence: CASSLRGNSNQPQHF.

The chain carries TRBV9 and TRBJ2-3, with D tentatively TRBD2 (7 bases). V was cut by 7 bases and J by 0 bases, with 12 bases left in between. The germline gives CDR1 SGDLS, CDR2 YYNGEE. This CDR3 spans 14 amino acids. The CDR3 bases are TGTGCCAGCGGCGGGGGCCTTAGCACAGATACGCAGTATTTT. Protein sequence: CASGGGLSTDTQYF.

This chain uses TRBV5-8 with TRBJ2-1, with 14 bases lining up with TRBD2. The CDR3 has 18 residues. Germline-derived CDR1 and CDR2 are SGHTS and YDEGEE. V was clipped by 0 bases and J by 8 bases; unmatched bases: 10. CDR3 residues: CASSLALGLAGGSDEQFF. The CDR3 DNA is TGTGCCAGCAGCTTGGCCCTAGGACTAGCGGGGGGCTCTGATGAGCAGTTCTTC.

The CDR3 DNA is TGTGCCAGCAGCTTAGCGCAGTACACCGGGGAGCTGTTTTTT. Translated: CASSLAQYTGELFF. The chain employs TRBV11-1 and TRBJ2-2; D gene ambiguous. This CDR3 has 14 amino acids. V lost 0 bases, J lost 3 bases, and 5 bases lay in between. Per germline, CDR1 SGHAT and CDR2 FQDESV (reference sequence).

The chain has TRBV6-4 and TRBJ1-1; D is ambiguous. The V gene lost 6 bases and the J gene lost 1 base, with 9 bases spanning the gap. This CDR3 has 13 residues. From germline, CDR1 is MRHNA and CDR2 SNTAGT. The DNA for the CDR3 is TGTGCCAGCAGAGATACACCGAACACTGAAGCTTTCTTT. This codes for CASRDTPNTEAFF.

The chain recombines TRBV6-5 with TRBJ1-4; 7 bases align to TRBD1. The germline V gene encodes CDR1 MNHEY and CDR2 SVGAGI. The trim removed 5 bases at V and 6 bases at J, leaving 9 bases unmatched. The CDR3 loop spans 15 amino acids. The CDR3 DNA sequence: TGTGCCAGCAGTCAAAGGGGGCAGGTGGATGAAAAACTGTTTTTT. It codes for CASSQRGQVDEKLFF.

This clone was seen a few times. The V and J genes are TRBV19 and TRBJ1-6, with a weak D call TRBD1 (5 bases). V was clipped by 6 bases and J by 8 bases, with 11 bases between them. Germline lookup yields CDR1 LNHDA and CDR2 SQIVND (reference sequence). CDR3 length equals 13 residues. CDR3 DNA sequence: TGTGCCAGTAGCCCCAGGGACTATTCACCCCTCCACTTT. Translating gives CASSPRDYSPLHF.

V and J are TRBV14 and TRBJ2-1; D is possibly TRBD2 (6 bases). Germline V gene data show CDR1 as SGHDN and CDR2 as FVKESK. The CDR3 sequence is 15 residues long. Between the trimmed V and J ends, which lost 0 bases and 4 bases, there was a span of 10 bases. CDR3 in amino acids: CASSQDWGEYNEQFF. The CDR3 DNA is TGTGCCAGCAGCCAAGACTGGGGGGAGTACAATGAGCAGTTCTTC.